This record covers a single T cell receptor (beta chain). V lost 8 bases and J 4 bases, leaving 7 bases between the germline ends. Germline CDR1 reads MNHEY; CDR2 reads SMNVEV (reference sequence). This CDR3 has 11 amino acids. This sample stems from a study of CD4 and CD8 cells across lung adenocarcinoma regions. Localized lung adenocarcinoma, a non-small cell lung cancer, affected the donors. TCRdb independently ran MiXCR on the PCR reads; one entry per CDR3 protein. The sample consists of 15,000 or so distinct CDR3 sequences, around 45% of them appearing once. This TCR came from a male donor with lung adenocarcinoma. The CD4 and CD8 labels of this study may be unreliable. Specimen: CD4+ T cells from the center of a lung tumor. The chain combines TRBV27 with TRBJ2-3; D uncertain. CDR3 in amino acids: CASGPPDTQYF. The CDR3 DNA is TGTGCCAGCGGTCCTCCAGATACGCAGTATTTT.